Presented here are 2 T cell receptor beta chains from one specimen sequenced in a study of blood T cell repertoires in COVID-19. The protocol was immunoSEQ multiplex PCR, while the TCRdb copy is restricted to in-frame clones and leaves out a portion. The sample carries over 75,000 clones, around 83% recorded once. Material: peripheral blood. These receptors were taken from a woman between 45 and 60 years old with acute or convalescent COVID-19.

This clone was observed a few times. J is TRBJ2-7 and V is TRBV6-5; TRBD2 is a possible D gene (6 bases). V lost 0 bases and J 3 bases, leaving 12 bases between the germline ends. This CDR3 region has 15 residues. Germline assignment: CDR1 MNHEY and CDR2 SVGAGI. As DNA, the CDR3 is TGTGCCAGCAGTTACTCTCCCCCGGGGGTCTACGAGCAGTACTTC. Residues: CASSYSPPGVYEQYF.

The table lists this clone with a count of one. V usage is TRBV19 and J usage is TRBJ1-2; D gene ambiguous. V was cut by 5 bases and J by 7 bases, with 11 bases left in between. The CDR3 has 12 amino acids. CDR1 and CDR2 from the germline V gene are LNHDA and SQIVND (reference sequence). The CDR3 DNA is TGTGCCAGTAGTCGGGGTGATGGTGGCTACACCTTC. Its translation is CASSRGDGGYTF.